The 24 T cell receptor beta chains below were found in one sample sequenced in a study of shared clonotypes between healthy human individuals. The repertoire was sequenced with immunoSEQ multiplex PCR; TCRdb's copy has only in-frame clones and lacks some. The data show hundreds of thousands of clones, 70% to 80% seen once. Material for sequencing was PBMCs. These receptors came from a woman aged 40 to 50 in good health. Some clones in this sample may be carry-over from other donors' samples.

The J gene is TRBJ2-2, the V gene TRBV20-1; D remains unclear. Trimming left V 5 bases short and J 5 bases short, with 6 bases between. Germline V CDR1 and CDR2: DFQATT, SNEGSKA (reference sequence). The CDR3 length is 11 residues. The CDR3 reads CSAGSTGELFF. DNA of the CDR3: TGCAGTGCTGGTAGTACCGGGGAGCTGTTTTTT.

The CDR3 nucleotides are TGTGCCAGCAGCGCGGGACTAGCGGGCCTCTCTGGGGCCAACGTCCTGACTTTC. Translating it yields CASSAGLAGLSGANVLTF. The chain uses TRBV9 and TRBJ2-6, with 12 nucleotides matching TRBD2. The CDR3 spans 18 residues. CDR1 and CDR2 from the germline V gene are SGDLS and YYNGEE. After removal of 3 bases from V and 0 bases from J, the junction contained 4 bases not matched to a gene.

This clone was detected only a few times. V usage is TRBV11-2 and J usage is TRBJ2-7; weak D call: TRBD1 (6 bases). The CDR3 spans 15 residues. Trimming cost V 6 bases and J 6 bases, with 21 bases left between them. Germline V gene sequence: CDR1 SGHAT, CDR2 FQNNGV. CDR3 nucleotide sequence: TGTGCCAGCAGGTCCCCCGGGACACCAAGGATCGAGCAGTACTTC. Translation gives CASRSPGTPRIEQYF.

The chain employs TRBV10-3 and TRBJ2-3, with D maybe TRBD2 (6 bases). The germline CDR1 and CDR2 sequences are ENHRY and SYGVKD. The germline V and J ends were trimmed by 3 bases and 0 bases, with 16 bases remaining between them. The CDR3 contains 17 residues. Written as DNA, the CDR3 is TGTGCCATCAGTGACGGCCTTGGGCGGGGTAGCACAGATACGCAGTATTTT. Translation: CAISDGLGRGSTDTQYF.

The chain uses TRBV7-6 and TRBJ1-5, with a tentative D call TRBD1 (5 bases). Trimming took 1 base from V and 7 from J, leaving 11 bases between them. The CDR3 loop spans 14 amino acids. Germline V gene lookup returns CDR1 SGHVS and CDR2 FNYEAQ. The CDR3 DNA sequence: TGTGCCAGCAGCTTAGGCCCAGGGTACCAGCCCCAGCATTTT. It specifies CASSLGPGYQPQHF.

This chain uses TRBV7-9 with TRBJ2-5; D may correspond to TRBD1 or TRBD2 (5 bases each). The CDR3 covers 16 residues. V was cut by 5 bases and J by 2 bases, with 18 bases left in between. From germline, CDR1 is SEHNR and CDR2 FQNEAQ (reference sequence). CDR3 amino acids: CASSAEGQRIQETQYF. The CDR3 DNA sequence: TGTGCCAGCAGCGCTGAGGGGCAGCGCATTCAAGAGACCCAGTACTTC. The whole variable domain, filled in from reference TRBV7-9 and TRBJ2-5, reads DTGVSQNPRHKITKRGQNVTFRCDPISEHNRLYWYRQTLGQGPEFLTYFQNEAQLEKSRLLSDRFSAERPKGSFSTLEIQRTEQGDSAMYLCASSAEGQRIQETQYFGPGTRLLVL.

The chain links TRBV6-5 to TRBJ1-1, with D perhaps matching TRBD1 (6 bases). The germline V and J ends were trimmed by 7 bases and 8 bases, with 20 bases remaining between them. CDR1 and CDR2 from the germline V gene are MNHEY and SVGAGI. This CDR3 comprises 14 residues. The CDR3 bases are TGTGCCAGCACTCCTAGAGGGGGGCACGGGGAAGCTTTCTTT. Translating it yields CASTPRGGHGEAFF.

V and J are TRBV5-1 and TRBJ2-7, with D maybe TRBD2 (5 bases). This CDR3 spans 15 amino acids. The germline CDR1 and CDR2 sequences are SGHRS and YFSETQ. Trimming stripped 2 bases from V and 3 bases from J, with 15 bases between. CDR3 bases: TGCGCCAGCAGCTTCCGCCTAGCTACACGCTACGAGCAGTACTTC. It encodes CASSFRLATRYEQYF.

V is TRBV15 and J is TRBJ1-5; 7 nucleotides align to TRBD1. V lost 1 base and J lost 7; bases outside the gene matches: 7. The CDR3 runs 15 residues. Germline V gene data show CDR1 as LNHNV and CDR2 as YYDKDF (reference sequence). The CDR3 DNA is TGTGCCACCAGCAGAGCGACAGGGAACAAGCAGCCCCAGCATTTT. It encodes CATSRATGNKQPQHF.

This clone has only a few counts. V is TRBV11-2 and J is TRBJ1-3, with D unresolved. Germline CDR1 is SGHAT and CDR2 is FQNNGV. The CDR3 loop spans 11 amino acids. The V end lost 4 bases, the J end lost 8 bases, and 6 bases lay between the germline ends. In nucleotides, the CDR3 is TGTGCCAGCAGCTCCGTGGACACCATATATTTT. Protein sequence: CASSSVDTIYF.

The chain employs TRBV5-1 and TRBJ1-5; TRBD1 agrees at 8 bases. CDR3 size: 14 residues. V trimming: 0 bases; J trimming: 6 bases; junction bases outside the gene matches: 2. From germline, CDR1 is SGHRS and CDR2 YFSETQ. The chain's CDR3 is CASSLGDRGQPQHF. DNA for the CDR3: TGCGCCAGCAGCTTGGGTGACAGGGGTCAGCCCCAGCATTTT.

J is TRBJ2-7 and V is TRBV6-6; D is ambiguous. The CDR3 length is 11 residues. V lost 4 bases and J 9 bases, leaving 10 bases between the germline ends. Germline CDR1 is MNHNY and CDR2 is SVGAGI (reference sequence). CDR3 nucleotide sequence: TGTGCCAGCAGTTCCCCCCCGGTGCAGTACTTC. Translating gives CASSSPPVQYF.

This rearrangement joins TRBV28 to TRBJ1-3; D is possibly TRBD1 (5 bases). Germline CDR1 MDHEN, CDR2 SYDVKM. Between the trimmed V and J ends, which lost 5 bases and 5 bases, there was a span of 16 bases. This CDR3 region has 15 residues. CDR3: CASSPLGTPRNTIYF. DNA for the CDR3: TGTGCCAGCAGTCCCCTAGGGACGCCTCGAAACACCATATATTTT.

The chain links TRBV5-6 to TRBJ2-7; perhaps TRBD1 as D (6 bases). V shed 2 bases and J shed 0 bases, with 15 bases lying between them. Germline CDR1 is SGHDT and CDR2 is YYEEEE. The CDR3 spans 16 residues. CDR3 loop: CASSFWPGHNSYEQYF. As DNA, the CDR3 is TGTGCCAGCAGCTTTTGGCCGGGACACAACTCCTACGAGCAGTACTTC.

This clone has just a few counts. This CDR3 is CASSPGLAAFTDTQYF. For the CDR3, the DNA is TGTGCCAGCAGTCCCGGACTAGCGGCTTTCACAGATACGCAGTATTTT. This rearrangement joins TRBV7-2 to TRBJ2-3, with 10 bases lining up with TRBD2. CDR1 and CDR2 from the germline V gene are SGHTA and FQGNSA. Trimming took 6 bases from V and 2 from J; bases not matched to a gene: 8. This CDR3 has 16 residues.

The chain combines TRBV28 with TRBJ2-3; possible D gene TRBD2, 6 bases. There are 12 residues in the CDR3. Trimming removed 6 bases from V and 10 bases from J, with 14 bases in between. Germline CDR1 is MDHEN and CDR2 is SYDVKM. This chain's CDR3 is CASSPSGVAQYF. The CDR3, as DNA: TGTGCCAGCAGCCCCTCGGGGGTGGCGCAGTATTTT.

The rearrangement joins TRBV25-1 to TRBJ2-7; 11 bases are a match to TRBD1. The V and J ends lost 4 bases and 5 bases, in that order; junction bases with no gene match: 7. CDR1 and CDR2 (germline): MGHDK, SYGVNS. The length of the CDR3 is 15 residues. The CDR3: CASSGDRGRFNEQYF. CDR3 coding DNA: TGTGCCAGCAGTGGGGACAGGGGGAGGTTTAACGAGCAGTACTTC.

The CDR3 DNA follows: TGTGCCACCAAGGGCCGGGACACCCTCTACGAGCAGTACTTC. Translating it yields CATKGRDTLYEQYF. The rearrangement uses TRBV6-1 and TRBJ2-7; D is perhaps TRBD1 (6 bases). Germline loops: CDR1 MNHNS, CDR2 SASEGT. CDR3 length: 14 amino acids. V lost 10 bases and J 3 bases, leaving 19 bases between the germline ends.

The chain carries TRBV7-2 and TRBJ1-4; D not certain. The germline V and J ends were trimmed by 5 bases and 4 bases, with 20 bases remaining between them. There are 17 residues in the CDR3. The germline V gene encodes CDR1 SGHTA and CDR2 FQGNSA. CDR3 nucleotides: TGTGCCAGCAGCCGCAAAGGGATGGTCGTAAATAATGAAAAACTGTTTTTT. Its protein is CASSRKGMVVNNEKLFF.

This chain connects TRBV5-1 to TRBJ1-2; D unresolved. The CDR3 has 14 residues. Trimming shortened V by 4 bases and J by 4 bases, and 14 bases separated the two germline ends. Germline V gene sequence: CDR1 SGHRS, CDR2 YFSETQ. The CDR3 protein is CASSPGEGGYGYTF. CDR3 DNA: TGCGCCAGCAGCCCCGGGGAGGGAGGCTATGGCTACACCTTC.

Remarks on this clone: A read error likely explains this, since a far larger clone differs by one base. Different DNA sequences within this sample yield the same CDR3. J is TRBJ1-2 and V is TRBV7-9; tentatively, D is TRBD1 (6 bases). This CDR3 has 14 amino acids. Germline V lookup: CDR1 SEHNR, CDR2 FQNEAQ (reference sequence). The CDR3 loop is CASSLATGYYGYTF. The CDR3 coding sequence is TGTGCCAGCAGCTTAGCTACAGGGTACTATGGTTACACCTTC.

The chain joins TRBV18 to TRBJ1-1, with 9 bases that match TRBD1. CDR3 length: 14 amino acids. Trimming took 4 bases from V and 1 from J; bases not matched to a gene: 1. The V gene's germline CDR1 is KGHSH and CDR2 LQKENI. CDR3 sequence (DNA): TGTGCCAGCTCACAACAGGGGGCGAACACTGAAGCTTTCTTT. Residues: CASSQQGANTEAFF.

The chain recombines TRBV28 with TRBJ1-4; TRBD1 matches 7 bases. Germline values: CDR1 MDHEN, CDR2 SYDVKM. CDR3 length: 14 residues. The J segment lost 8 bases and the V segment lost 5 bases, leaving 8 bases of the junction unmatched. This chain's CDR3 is CASSPTGEWEKLFF. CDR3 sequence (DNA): TGTGCCAGCAGTCCAACAGGGGAGTGGGAAAAACTGTTTTTT.

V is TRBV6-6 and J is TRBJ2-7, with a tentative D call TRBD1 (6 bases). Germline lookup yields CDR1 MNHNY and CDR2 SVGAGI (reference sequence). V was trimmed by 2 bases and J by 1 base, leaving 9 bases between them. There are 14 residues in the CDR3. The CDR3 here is CASSYLTGSYEQYF. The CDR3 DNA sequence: TGTGCCAGCAGTTACCTTACAGGGTCCTACGAGCAGTACTTC.